The 7 T cell receptor beta chains below were found in one sample sequenced in a study of shared clonotypes between healthy human individuals. Naive CD8 cells, CD45RO-negative and positively selected for CCR7, excluded terminally differentiated effector memory CD45RA+ cells. Some clones are missing from TCRdb's copy, which holds only in-frame ones; the method was immunoSEQ multiplex PCR. The sample includes about 2 million clones, approximately 94% of them seen just once. Sample: naive CD8+ T cells sorted from blood. Receptors originate from a man between 18 and 29 years old in good health.

The chain has TRBV5-6 and TRBJ2-7; 7 positions match TRBD2. V lost 0 bases, J lost 5 bases, and 5 bases stayed unmatched. CDR3 size: 14 residues. CDR1 is SGHDT, CDR2 YYEEEE, per germline. This CDR3 is CASSLASGFDEQYF. CDR3 nucleotide sequence: TGTGCCAGCAGCTTGGCTAGCGGATTCGACGAGCAGTACTTC.

Regarding this clone: Other DNA sequences within the sample encode an identical CDR3. The chain combines TRBV9 with TRBJ2-7; D may correspond to TRBD1 or TRBD2 (5 bases each). CDR3 length: 14 amino acids. Germline CDR1 SGDLS, CDR2 YYNGEE. V gave up 2 bases and J gave up 0 bases, with 9 bases separating them. CDR3: CASSVGPTSYEQYF. In nucleotides, the CDR3 is TGTGCCAGCAGCGTGGGACCTACCTCCTACGAGCAGTACTTC.

This clone was detected once. This rearrangement joins TRBV4-1 to TRBJ2-7, with 9 bases lining up with TRBD2. The ends lost 0 bases at V and 0 bases at J; junction bases unmatched: 12. The CDR3 is 19 amino acids. Germline V CDR1 and CDR2: MGHRA, YSYEKL. The CDR3 region has the DNA TGCGCCAGCAGCCAAGAGGATGATAGCGGGGGCCTTGACTCCTACGAGCAGTACTTC. The encoded protein is CASSQEDDSGGLDSYEQYF.

The gene calls are TRBV30 and TRBJ1-1, with a weak D call TRBD1 (5 bases). The CDR3 extends over 11 amino acids. CDR1 is GTSNPN, CDR2 SVGIG, per germline (reference sequence). The germline V and J ends were trimmed by 8 bases and 0 bases, with 7 bases remaining between them. This CDR3 reads CARQLNTEAFF. The CDR3 coding sequence is TGTGCCCGACAGTTGAACACTGAAGCTTTCTTT.

The chain recombines TRBV20-1 with TRBJ2-7; no reliable D call. CDR1 is DFQATT and CDR2 is SNEGSKA in the germline V gene (reference sequence). The V end lost 6 bases, the J end lost 3 bases, and 9 bases lay between the germline ends. This CDR3 is built from 11 residues. The CDR3 protein is CSANRGYEQYF. In DNA, the CDR3 is TGCAGTGCAAACCGAGGCTACGAGCAGTACTTC.

This sequence joins TRBV19 and TRBJ2-1; 10 positions agree with TRBD2. The germline V gene encodes CDR1 LNHDA and CDR2 SQIVND (reference sequence). V was pared by 8 bases and J by 4 bases, with 5 bases of the junction left unmatched. CDR3 length equals 14 residues. CDR3: CASSSGSEYNEQFF. In DNA, the CDR3 is TGTGCCAGTTCTAGCGGGAGTGAATACAATGAGCAGTTCTTC.

The chain recombines TRBV19 with TRBJ1-2; D is uncertain. This CDR3 spans 14 amino acids. V lost 6 bases to trimming and J lost 4 bases, with 15 bases between them. Per germline, CDR1 LNHDA and CDR2 SQIVND (reference sequence). CDR3 sequence reads: CASRQPGVSYGYTF. The CDR3 bases are TGTGCCAGTAGGCAACCAGGTGTGTCCTATGGCTACACCTTC.